One and the same sample provided the 23 T cell receptor beta chains below, sequenced in a study of blood T cell repertoires in COVID-19. Assay used: immunoSEQ multiplex PCR; TCRdb lists only in-frame clones, some missing. The sample consists of around 70,000 clones, about four fifths of them appearing once. The sample taken for sequencing was peripheral blood. The receptors derive from an elderly woman with active or convalescent COVID-19.

The V call is TRBV7-8, the J call TRBJ1-1, with D unresolved. Germline CDR1 SGHVS, CDR2 FQNEAQ. This CDR3 is built from 15 residues. With 1 base removed from V and 4 bases from J, the gap between germline ends came to 13 bases. The CDR3 loop reads CASSLGNTRGTEAFF. As DNA, the CDR3 is TGTGCCAGCAGCTTAGGTAATACAAGAGGCACTGAAGCTTTCTTT.

This CDR3 reads CASSQSPGGIGAFF. In DNA form, the CDR3 reads TGTGCCAGCAGCCAAAGTCCAGGGGGGATAGGAGCTTTCTTT. The V gene is TRBV3-1 (or the pseudogene TRBV3-2), the J gene TRBJ1-1; 7 nucleotides match TRBD1. This CDR3 is 14 amino acids long. Germline CDR1 reads LGHDT; CDR2 reads YNNKEL (reference sequence). The V gene end was trimmed by 2 bases and the J gene end by 10 bases; junction bases not matched to a gene: 10.

The J gene is TRBJ2-7, the V gene TRBV5-1; TRBD1 matches 7 bases. V shed 4 bases, J shed 1 base, and the junction held 5 bases outside the gene matches. Germline V gene sequence: CDR1 SGHRS, CDR2 YFSETQ. This CDR3 comprises 14 residues. CDR3 loop: CASSTGQPSYEQYF. In DNA form, the CDR3 reads TGCGCCAGCAGCACGGGACAGCCTTCCTACGAGCAGTACTTC. Full variable domain (remainder filled in from reference TRBV5-1 and TRBJ2-7): KAGVTQTPRYLIKTRGQQVTLSCSPISGHRSVSWYQQTPGQGLQFLFEYFSETQRNKGNFPGRFSGRQFSNSRSEMNVSTLELGDSALYLCASSTGQPSYEQYFGPGTRLTVT.

V and J are TRBV6-2 or TRBV6-3 and TRBJ2-3; possibly TRBD1 for D (6 bases). The V end was cut by 5 bases, the J end by 11 bases, with 14 bases between. CDR1 and CDR2 (germline): MNHEY, SVGEGT. This CDR3 is 12 amino acids long. CDR3 DNA: TGTGCCAGCAGTCGGATACTAGGGGGGCAGTATTTT. Its translation: CASSRILGGQYF.

This clone was seen more than once but under ten times. V gene TRBV6-2 or TRBV6-3 combines with J gene TRBJ2-1; possibly TRBD1 for D (6 bases). Between the trimmed V and J ends, which lost 6 bases and 8 bases, there was a span of 38 bases. The CDR3 is made up of 21 amino acids. Per germline, CDR1 MNHEY and CDR2 SVGEGT. The CDR3 reads CASSLTATPSLGARWYDEQFF. In DNA, the CDR3 is TGTGCCAGCAGCCTTACTGCAACCCCGAGTCTGGGGGCCCGTTGGTATGATGAGCAGTTCTTC.

The chain is built from TRBV10-1 and TRBJ1-1; D ambiguous. Germline V gene sequence: CDR1 WNHNN, CDR2 SYGVQD (reference sequence). The CDR3 consists of 14 residues. V was trimmed by 9 bases and J by 6 bases, leaving 20 bases between them. In DNA, the CDR3 is TGCGCCAGAAAGCGAAAAGAGGTAGCCCCTGAAGCTTTCTTT. Protein: CARKRKEVAPEAFF.

CDR3 sequence reads: CASSSGTESYGYTF. Written as DNA, the CDR3 is TGTGCCAGCAGCTCCGGGACAGAAAGTTATGGCTACACCTTC. The chain recombines TRBV5-6 with TRBJ1-2; 7 positions match TRBD1. The ends lost 3 bases at V and 5 bases at J; junction bases unmatched: 7. CDR3 length equals 14 residues. Germline CDR1 and CDR2: SGHDT and YYEEEE.

The V gene is TRBV5-1, the J gene TRBJ2-2; TRBD2 is a possible D gene (6 bases). Trimming took 0 bases from V and 2 from J, leaving 11 bases between them. The length of the CDR3 is 16 residues. Looked up from germline, CDR1 is SGHRS and CDR2 is YFSETQ. The CDR3 is CASSLAGRTNTGELFF. The CDR3 DNA is TGCGCCAGCAGCTTGGCCGGGAGAACCAACACCGGGGAGCTGTTTTTT. Drawing the rest from reference TRBV5-1 and TRBJ2-2, the complete variable domain is KAGVTQTPRYLIKTRGQQVTLSCSPISGHRSVSWYQQTPGQGLQFLFEYFSETQRNKGNFPGRFSGRQFSNSRSEMNVSTLELGDSALYLCASSLAGRTNTGELFFGEGSRLTVL.

The rearrangement links TRBV5-1 to TRBJ2-1, with TRBD1 identical over 11 bases. The trim removed 0 bases at V and 8 bases at J, leaving 4 bases unmatched. The CDR3 extends over 15 amino acids. The germline CDR1 and CDR2 sequences are SGHRS and YFSETQ. CDR3 in amino acids: CASSLAGTGGYEQFF. In DNA, the CDR3 is TGCGCCAGCAGCTTGGCCGGGACAGGGGGGTATGAGCAGTTCTTC.

The chain links TRBV12-3 or TRBV12-4 to TRBJ2-5, with D perhaps matching TRBD1 (5 bases). Trimming removed 6 bases from V and 0 bases from J, with 8 bases in between. CDR3 length equals 13 residues. Written as DNA, the CDR3 is TGTGCCAGCAGAGACAGTTACCAAGAGACCCAGTACTTC. Translation gives CASRDSYQETQYF.

This clone has just a few counts. The V call is TRBV28, the J call TRBJ2-5, with 10 bases identical to TRBD2. The CDR3 is 15 residues long. CDR1 and CDR2 (germline): MDHEN, SYDVKM. After removal of 7 bases from V and 2 bases from J, the junction contained 7 bases not matched to a gene. CDR3 in DNA: TGTGCCAGCACCCGGGCTAGCGGGGGACAAGAGACCCAGTACTTC. It codes for CASTRASGGQETQYF.

The rearrangement links TRBV29-1 to TRBJ2-7; the match to TRBD1 covers 10 bases. The V segment lost 2 bases and the J segment 1 base; nucleotides outside the gene matches: 8. The length of the CDR3 is 16 residues. CDR1 SQVTM and CDR2 ANQGSEA come from the germline V gene. The CDR3 region has the DNA TGCAGCGTTGAAAAAGGGGGACAGGGGAGGTCCTACGAGCAGTACTTC. Its translation is CSVEKGGQGRSYEQYF.

The chain combines TRBV6-1 with TRBJ1-5, with TRBD1 matching over 9 bases. The CDR3 is made up of 13 amino acids. The V gene's germline CDR1 is MNHNS and CDR2 SASEGT. V shed 3 bases and J 6 bases; nucleotides not matched to a gene: 0. The CDR3 spells CASSETGGQPQHF. The CDR3, as DNA: TGTGCCAGCAGTGAGACAGGGGGTCAGCCCCAGCATTTT.

J is TRBJ2-5 and V is TRBV7-2; no firm D call. In germline, CDR1 is SGHTA, CDR2 FQGNSA. The CDR3 spans 12 residues. V was shortened by 0 bases and J by 4 bases, with 3 bases between the two germline ends. CDR3 DNA sequence: TGTGCCAGCAGCTTAGCTCGAGAGACCCAGTACTTC. Protein sequence: CASSLARETQYF.

The chain joins TRBV5-5 to TRBJ2-7, with 7 bases that match TRBD1. CDR1 and CDR2 from the germline V gene are SGHKS and YYEKEE (reference sequence). V shed 2 bases and J 0 bases; nucleotides not matched to a gene: 5. The CDR3 runs 15 residues. In DNA, the CDR3 is TGTGCCAGCAGCTTCGGACAGGAGAGCTCCTACGAGCAGTACTTC. Amino acids: CASSFGQESSYEQYF.

The J gene is TRBJ2-3, the V gene TRBV30, with TRBD2 matching 8 bases. This CDR3 is 15 amino acids long. Germline lookup yields CDR1 GTSNPN and CDR2 SVGIG (reference sequence). V lost 2 bases to trimming and J lost 0 bases; unmatched junction nucleotides: 4. The CDR3 nucleotides are TGTGCCTGGAGTACAGCTAGCGGGAGCACAGATACGCAGTATTTT. The encoded protein is CAWSTASGSTDTQYF.

The chain recombines TRBV9 with TRBJ2-1; 10 bases map to TRBD2. The length of the CDR3 is 13 residues. The ends lost 2 bases at V and 10 bases at J; junction bases unmatched: 3. CDR1 is SGDLS and CDR2 is YYNGEE in the germline V gene. The CDR3 sequence is CASSVFSGREQFF. CDR3 DNA: TGTGCCAGCAGCGTGTTTAGCGGGAGGGAGCAGTTCTTC.

This clone was detected only a few times. This chain joins TRBV2 and TRBJ2-5, with D possibly matching TRBD1 (6 bases). This CDR3 is built from 14 residues. From germline, CDR1 is SNHLY and CDR2 FYNNEI. The V end was cut by 5 bases, the J end by 1 base, with 11 bases between. The CDR3 nucleotides read TGTGCCAGCAGTAAGGGGGTCCTCCAAGAGACCCAGTACTTC. Its translation: CASSKGVLQETQYF.

This CDR3 is CASRIRDRDNEQYF. In DNA form, the CDR3 reads TGTGCCAGCCGGATCAGGGACAGGGACAACGAGCAGTACTTC. The chain has TRBV6-6 and TRBJ2-7; TRBD1 matches 9 bases. The CDR3 is 14 residues long. With V trimmed by 8 bases and J by 5 bases, 10 bases remained unmatched. Germline V gene data show CDR1 as MNHNY and CDR2 as SVGAGI (reference sequence).

The chain combines TRBV4-2 with TRBJ2-3; D unclear. This CDR3 is 14 amino acids long. The germline V gene encodes CDR1 LGHNA and CDR2 YNFKEQ. V was shortened by 4 bases and J by 1 base, with 9 bases between the two germline ends. CDR3 region: CASSPSAGTDTQYF. In nucleotides, the CDR3 is TGTGCCAGCAGCCCATCCGCGGGCACAGATACGCAGTATTTT.

This chain connects TRBV27 to TRBJ2-3, with D perhaps matching TRBD1 (6 bases). Germline assignment: CDR1 MNHEY and CDR2 SMNVEV (reference sequence). The CDR3 has 14 residues. V was clipped by 6 bases and J by 4 bases, with 14 bases between them. The CDR3 coding sequence is TGTGCCAGCAGAATAAGGACAGATTCAGATACGCAGTATTTT. Translation: CASRIRTDSDTQYF.

The CDR3 nucleotides are TGTGCCAGCAGAACCCCTTTTCAGGGGGCCACTGAAGCTTTCTTT. It is translated as CASRTPFQGATEAFF. This chain joins TRBV28 and TRBJ1-1, with 8 bases aligning to TRBD1. CDR1 and CDR2 from the germline V gene are MDHEN and SYDVKM. This CDR3 is built from 15 residues. The ends lost 6 bases at V and 4 bases at J; junction bases unmatched: 10.

This clone came up once. The gene calls are TRBV19 and TRBJ2-3; 9 bases align to TRBD2. The CDR3 length is 17 residues. Trimming cost V 5 bases and J 0 bases; bases outside gene matches: 9. Germline-derived CDR1 and CDR2 are LNHDA and SQIVND (reference sequence). CDR3 sequence reads: CASSLYGTSSSTDTQYF. DNA of the CDR3: TGTGCCAGTAGTCTATACGGGACTAGCAGTAGCACAGATACGCAGTATTTT. The complete variable domain, with remaining parts taken from reference TRBV19 and TRBJ2-3, reads DGGITQSPKYLFRKEGQNVTLSCEQNLNHDAMYWYRQDPGQGLRLIYYSQIVNDFQKGDIAEGYSVSREKKESFPLTVTSAQKNPTAFYLCASSLYGTSSSTDTQYFGPGTRLTVL.